This entry lists 14 T cell receptor beta chains sequenced from one sample in a study of shared T cell receptors in the human thymus. The repertoire was sequenced with immunoSEQ multiplex PCR; TCRdb's copy has only in-frame clones and lacks some. The sample shows approximately 730,000 clones, 80% to 90% of them seen only once. The data were also submitted as part of a second study, on human thymus T cells.

The sequenced sample consisted of thymocytes. These receptors were obtained from a girl under three years old with a congenital heart defect.

The sample holds one count of this clone. The rearrangement links TRBV6-1 to TRBJ2-3; D gene uncertain. Deletions cut 5 bases from V and 5 bases from J, with 11 bases between. The germline V gene encodes CDR1 MNHNS and CDR2 SASEGT. The CDR3 runs 13 residues. The CDR3 loop is CASSNLPGDTQYF. The CDR3 coding sequence is TGTGCCAGCAGTAACCTACCTGGAGATACGCAGTATTTT.

The chain recombines TRBV7-6 with TRBJ2-6; 16 positions match TRBD2. Trimming removed 5 bases from V and 2 bases from J; junction bases left unmatched: 3. The CDR3 consists of 18 residues. In germline, CDR1 is SGHVS, CDR2 FNYEAQ. CDR3 bases: TGTGCCAGCAGCCTGGGACTAGCGGGGGGGCCTGGGGCCAACGTCCTGACTTTC. Its protein product is CASSLGLAGGPGANVLTF.

The rearrangement uses TRBV5-1 and TRBJ1-2; 9 bases line up with TRBD1. The V gene end was trimmed by 1 base and the J gene end by 3 bases; junction bases not matched to a gene: 7. This CDR3 has 16 amino acids. Germline lookup yields CDR1 SGHRS and CDR2 YFSETQ. Here the CDR3 reads CASSLPRGQGDYGYTF. Here the CDR3 DNA reads TGCGCCAGCAGCTTGCCCCGGGGACAGGGAGACTATGGCTACACCTTC.

The chain couples TRBV2 to TRBJ1-2, with D maybe TRBD1 (6 bases). Trimming took off 5 bases at V and 5 bases at J, with 15 bases between the two ends. The CDR3 is 14 amino acids. The germline gives CDR1 SNHLY, CDR2 FYNNEI. CDR3 in DNA: TGTGCCAGCAGTCAAGACAGGAATACGTATGGCTACACCTTC. Translated, it gives CASSQDRNTYGYTF.

J is TRBJ2-5 and V is TRBV14; weak D call: TRBD2 (7 bases). Trimming took 1 base from V and 5 from J, leaving 20 bases between them. Germline loops: CDR1 SGHDN, CDR2 FVKESK. The CDR3 is 17 amino acids. Here the CDR3 reads CASSQGRKGGRVETQYF. The DNA of the CDR3 is TGTGCCAGCAGCCAAGGACGGAAGGGGGGGAGGGTTGAGACCCAGTACTTC. Together with reference TRBV14 and TRBJ2-5, the CDR3 gives the full variable domain: EAGVTQFPSHSVIEKGQTVTLRCDPISGHDNLYWYRRVMGKEIKFLLHFVKESKQDESGMPNNRFLAERTGGTYSTLKVQPAELEDSGVYFCASSQGRKGGRVETQYFGPGTRLLVL.

This clone was counted a few times. The gene calls are TRBV5-1 and TRBJ2-5, with 10 bases aligning to TRBD1. Germline V lookup: CDR1 SGHRS, CDR2 YFSETQ. The CDR3 contains 15 residues. The trim removed 5 bases at V and 3 bases at J, leaving 7 bases unmatched. The CDR3 nucleotides are TGCGCCAGCAGACCTCCGGGACAGGGGAAAGAGACCCAGTACTTC. Residues: CASRPPGQGKETQYF.

The chain employs TRBV5-1 and TRBJ2-1, with 8 bases lining up with TRBD2. CDR3 size: 15 residues. J was trimmed by 6 bases and V by 3 bases; bases with no gene match: 8. Germline V lookup: CDR1 SGHRS, CDR2 YFSETQ. CDR3: CASSSSGTRGNEQFF. DNA of the CDR3: TGCGCCAGCAGCTCTTCCGGGACTAGGGGCAATGAGCAGTTCTTC.

This clone was counted only a few times. V usage is TRBV6-1 and J usage is TRBJ2-1; 8 nucleotides align to TRBD2. This CDR3 region has 15 residues. Germline V gives CDR1 MNHNS, CDR2 SASEGT. V was pared by 7 bases and J by 9 bases, with 14 bases of the junction left unmatched. The CDR3 bases are TGTGCCAGCATGGGTCCTGGACTAGCTCAAACTGAGCAGTTCTTC. This codes for CASMGPGLAQTEQFF.

V usage is TRBV29-1 and J usage is TRBJ1-2; 7 bases map to TRBD1. CDR1 is SQVTM and CDR2 is ANQGSEA in the germline V gene. The CDR3 sequence is 14 residues long. Trimming removed 1 base from V and 3 bases from J; junction bases left unmatched: 5. CDR3: CSVEVYRGDYGYTF. For the CDR3, the DNA is TGCAGCGTTGAAGTTTACAGGGGCGACTATGGCTACACCTTC.

This clone showed up just once. The V call is TRBV28, the J call TRBJ2-2; 8 positions agree with TRBD2. The germline V gene has CDR1 MDHEN and CDR2 SYDVKM. Trimming at V came to 5 bases and at J to 6 bases, leaving 14 bases not matched to a gene. This CDR3 is 17 amino acids long. CDR3 sequence reads: CASSGSGLAGWAGELFF. CDR3 nucleotides: TGTGCCAGCAGTGGGAGCGGATTAGCGGGGTGGGCCGGGGAGCTGTTTTTT.

This chain links TRBV2 with TRBJ2-1; 13 nucleotides agree with TRBD2. The CDR3 is 14 amino acids. The V gene's germline CDR1 is SNHLY and CDR2 FYNNEI. V lost 4 bases, J lost 11 bases, and 5 bases stayed unmatched. CDR3 DNA sequence: TGTGCCAGCAGTGTAAGGACTAGCGGGGGTCAGCAGTTCTTC. It encodes CASSVRTSGGQQFF.

For the CDR3, the DNA is TGTGCCAGCAGTTGCACAGGGAACTATGGCTACACCTTC. It specifies CASSCTGNYGYTF. V usage is TRBV6-1 and J usage is TRBJ1-2; maybe TRBD1 (6 bases). Trimming left V 5 bases short and J 2 bases short, with 9 bases between. The CDR3 is made up of 13 amino acids. CDR1 is MNHNS, CDR2 SASEGT, per germline.

The genes are TRBV14 and TRBJ1-1, with D possibly matching TRBD1 (6 bases). The CDR3 loop spans 17 amino acids. Between the trimmed V and J ends, which lost 7 bases and 0 bases, there was a span of 21 bases. CDR1 is SGHDN and CDR2 is FVKESK in the germline V gene. The CDR3 DNA follows: TGTGCCAGCATTCCCCGGGTAGGGACAAAGATGAACACTGAAGCTTTCTTT. Residues: CASIPRVGTKMNTEAFF.

This chain uses TRBV4-2 with TRBJ1-2; 7 positions agree with TRBD1. The germline gives CDR1 LGHNA, CDR2 YNFKEQ. The V segment lost 4 bases and the J segment 5 bases; nucleotides outside the gene matches: 13. The CDR3 sequence is 16 residues long. Here the CDR3 DNA reads TGTGCCAGCAGCCCCGAGGACAGGCGCCCCTATTATGGCTACACCTTC. Its translation: CASSPEDRRPYYGYTF.